Sequencing of this T cell receptor (beta chain) was carried out in a study of T cells expressing NK-cell markers. Across the study: Out of eight donors sequenced, seven tested HCMV-seropositive and the remaining one seronegative.

The CDR3 runs 14 residues. Germline V gene data show CDR1 as SGHDN and CDR2 as FVKESK. TCRdb reprocessed the 5' RACE reads and keeps a single row for each CDR3 protein, giving no DNA. This sample contains a few hundred thousand distinct CDR3 sequences. Sequencing input: blood T cells: a sorted CD56 or NKG2C T cell subset, CD4+ or CD8+ T cells, or bulk PBMC T cells (not recorded which). The sequence was obtained from a man between 18 and 69 years old in good health. The genes are TRBV14 and TRBJ2-7. CDR3 residues: CASSQRQPPYEQYF.